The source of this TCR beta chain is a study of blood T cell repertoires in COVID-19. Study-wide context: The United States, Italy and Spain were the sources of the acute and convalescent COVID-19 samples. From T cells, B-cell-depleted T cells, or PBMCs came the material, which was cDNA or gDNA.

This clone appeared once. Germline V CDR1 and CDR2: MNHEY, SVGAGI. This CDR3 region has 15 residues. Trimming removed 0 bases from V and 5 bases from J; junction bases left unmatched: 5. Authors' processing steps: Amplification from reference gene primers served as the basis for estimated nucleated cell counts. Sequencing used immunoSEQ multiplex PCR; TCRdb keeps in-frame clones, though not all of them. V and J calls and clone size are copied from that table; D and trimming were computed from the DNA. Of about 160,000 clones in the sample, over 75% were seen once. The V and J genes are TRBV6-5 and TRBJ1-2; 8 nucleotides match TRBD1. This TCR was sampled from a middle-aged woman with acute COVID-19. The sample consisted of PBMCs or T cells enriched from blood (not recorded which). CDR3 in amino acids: CASSYSQGEWYGYTF. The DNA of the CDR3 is TGTGCCAGCAGTTACTCACAGGGGGAATGGTATGGCTACACCTTC.